Each of the 17 T cell receptor beta chains below was sequenced from the same sample in a study of T cell repertoires in cytomegalovirus infection. TCRdb fed the reads into MiXCR, producing one record per CDR3 protein. This sample has about 260,000 distinct CDR3 sequences, with roughly 13% found just once. Sequencing used PBMCs. All receptors derive from a human donor in good health (CMV status not recorded). Some clones in this sample may be carry-over from other donors' samples.

There are a few counts of this clonotype. The chain uses TRBV6-4 and TRBJ2-3; 10 nucleotides line up with TRBD2. The V gene's germline CDR1 is MRHNA and CDR2 SNTAGT. This CDR3 is built from 15 residues. V shed 0 bases, J shed 5 bases, and the junction held 2 bases outside the gene matches. The CDR3 DNA reads TGTGCCAGCAGTGACTCAGCGGGGGGGGGAGATACGCAGTATTTT. It yields the protein CASSDSAGGGDTQYF.

This clonotype was recorded many times. The chain has TRBV6-5 and TRBJ2-4; D is unresolved. Per germline, CDR1 MNHEY and CDR2 SVGAGI. This CDR3 comprises 14 residues. Trimming shortened V by 8 bases and J by 2 bases, and 13 bases separated the two germline ends. The CDR3 protein is CASLGPRSKNIQYF. CDR3 sequence (DNA): TGTGCCAGCTTGGGTCCGCGATCCAAAAACATTCAGTACTTC.

The chain carries TRBV6-6 and TRBJ1-1; D is unclear. Trimming took off 4 bases at V and 9 bases at J, with 12 bases between the two ends. This CDR3 is built from 12 residues. The germline V gene has CDR1 MNHNY and CDR2 SVGAGI (reference sequence). For the CDR3, the DNA is TGTGCCAGCAGTTCCCTCCTAGGGAAAGCTTTCTTT. This translates into CASSSLLGKAFF.

This clonotype was detected a few times. The V call is TRBV7-3, the J call TRBJ2-2; D remains unclear. Trimming took 5 bases from V and 8 from J, leaving 9 bases between them. The CDR3 is 12 residues long. Germline CDR1 reads SGHTA; CDR2 reads FQGTGA. The CDR3 DNA sequence: TGTGCCAGCAGCACGACCGATGGGGAGCTGTTTTTT. Protein product: CASSTTDGELFF.

This chain connects TRBV29-1 to TRBJ1-1, with D tentatively TRBD1 (6 bases). This CDR3 has 15 residues. Germline CDR1 is SQVTM and CDR2 is ANQGSEA. The ends were cut back, 1 base at V and 7 bases at J, with 19 bases in the middle. The CDR3 DNA reads as TGCAGCGTTGAAGGGGGTTACAGGGAGGGACGTGAAGCTTTCTTT. Translated: CSVEGGYREGREAFF.

In its sample, this clonotype was seen many times. The chain links TRBV25-1 to TRBJ1-6; D gene ambiguous. The germline V and J ends were trimmed by 1 base and 9 bases, with 10 bases remaining between them. Germline CDR1 reads MGHDK; CDR2 reads SYGVNS. This CDR3 region has 14 residues. Here the CDR3 DNA reads TGTGCCAGCAGTGAATCCCGGCCAGGTTCACCCCTCCACTTT. This encodes CASSESRPGSPLHF.

The chain joins TRBV29-1 to TRBJ2-5; the D gene is possibly TRBD1 (6 bases). V lost 0 bases and J 0 bases, leaving 17 bases between the germline ends. This CDR3 has 17 amino acids. Looked up from germline, CDR1 is SQVTM and CDR2 is ANQGSEA. The CDR3 sequence: CSVEDPSPDRYQETQYF. CDR3 DNA: TGCAGCGTTGAAGATCCGAGCCCCGACAGGTACCAAGAGACCCAGTACTTC.

This rearrangement joins TRBV20-1 to TRBJ2-5; the match to TRBD1 covers 8 bases. This CDR3 is built from 14 residues. Germline V lookup: CDR1 DFQATT, CDR2 SNEGSKA (reference sequence). V dropped 2 bases and J dropped 1; count of bases not matched to a gene: 3. CDR3 sequence reads: CSARYRGVQETQYF. CDR3 nucleotides: TGCAGTGCTAGATACAGGGGGGTCCAAGAGACCCAGTACTTC.

Concerning this clonotype: The conserved phenylalanine or tryptophan is not found at the CDR3 terminus, so this likely reflects a read error. The chain recombines TRBV19 with TRBJ1-5; maybe TRBD1 (6 bases). The germline CDR1 and CDR2 sequences are LNHDA and SQIVND (reference sequence). V was clipped by 3 bases and J by 7 bases, with 13 bases between them. The CDR3 runs 14 residues. CDR3 loop: CASSIQQGGQPQHL. CDR3 coding DNA: TGTGCCAGTAGTATCCAACAGGGAGGCCAGCCCCAGCATTTG.

The chain uses TRBV25-1 and TRBJ1-6, with a possible D match to TRBD1 (6 bases). This CDR3 has 15 amino acids. The germline V gene has CDR1 MGHDK and CDR2 SYGVNS. Trimming took off 2 bases at V and 9 bases at J, with 14 bases between the two ends. The CDR3 spells CASSESRQVGSPLHF. The DNA of the CDR3 is TGTGCCAGCAGTGAAAGTCGACAGGTCGGTTCACCCCTCCACTTT.

V is TRBV20-1 and J is TRBJ2-5, with D perhaps TRBD2 (5 bases). The ends were cut back, 5 bases at V and 3 bases at J, with 7 bases in the middle. Germline V lookup: CDR1 DFQATT, CDR2 SNEGSKA (reference sequence). CDR3 length: 11 residues. The CDR3 region has the DNA TGCAGTGCTGACTACGAAGAGACCCAGTACTTC. Its translation: CSADYEETQYF.

The V gene is TRBV14, the J gene TRBJ1-3; no clear D gene. Germline V gives CDR1 SGHDN, CDR2 FVKESK. This CDR3 has 14 residues. The ends were cut back, 6 bases at V and 6 bases at J, with 15 bases in the middle. The CDR3: CASSPGPRPNTIYF. In DNA form, the CDR3 reads TGTGCCAGCAGTCCCGGGCCTCGGCCAAACACCATATATTTT. Full variable domain (rest looked up from reference TRBV14 and TRBJ1-3): EAGVTQFPSHSVIEKGQTVTLRCDPISGHDNLYWYRRVMGKEIKFLLHFVKESKQDESGMPNNRFLAERTGGTYSTLKVQPAELEDSGVYFCASSPGPRPNTIYFGEGSWLTVV.

The chain links TRBV3-1 to TRBJ1-1; D ambiguous. CDR1 is LGHDT and CDR2 is YNNKEL in the germline V gene (reference sequence). Trimming cost V 4 bases and J 2 bases, with 14 bases left between them. This CDR3 is 15 amino acids long. This CDR3 reads CASSPRALANTEAFF. CDR3 DNA sequence: TGTGCCAGCAGCCCCCGGGCGTTGGCAAACACTGAAGCTTTCTTT.

The chain employs TRBV20-1 and TRBJ2-2; possibly TRBD1 or TRBD2 for D (5 bases each). Germline CDR1 reads DFQATT; CDR2 reads SNEGSKA (reference sequence). This CDR3 is 15 amino acids long. V lost 1 base and J lost 3, with 12 bases in between. The DNA of the CDR3 is TGCAGTGCTAGAGTGGGGGATACGGACACCGGGGAGCTGTTTTTT. This codes for CSARVGDTDTGELFF.

The chain links TRBV20-1 to TRBJ1-6; D is possibly TRBD1 (6 bases). The CDR3 contains 13 residues. In germline, CDR1 is DFQATT, CDR2 SNEGSKA (reference sequence). Trimming stripped 7 bases from V and 7 bases from J, with 14 bases between. CDR3 amino acids: CSESRTVNSPLHF. The CDR3 region has the DNA TGCAGTGAGTCCCGGACAGTGAATTCACCCCTCCACTTT.

The sample holds many counts of this clonotype. This chain connects TRBV7-2 to TRBJ1-2, with D tentatively TRBD1 (5 bases). V lost 5 bases and J 5 bases, leaving 12 bases between the germline ends. Germline assignment: CDR1 SGHTA and CDR2 FQGNSA. There are 13 residues in the CDR3. The CDR3 DNA follows: TGTGCCAGCAGCCCGCAACAGGCTTATGGCTACACCTTC. Encoded protein: CASSPQQAYGYTF. Based on the CDR3 plus reference TRBV7-2 and TRBJ1-2, the full variable domain is GAGVSQSPSNKVTEKGKDVELRCDPISGHTALYWYRQSLGQGLEFLIYFQGNSAPDKSGLPSDRFSAERTGGSVSTLTIQRTQQEDSAVYLCASSPQQAYGYTFGSGTRLTVV.

This clonotype came up many times. This rearrangement joins TRBV20-1 to TRBJ2-2; TRBD2 aligns across 9 bases. Germline-derived CDR1 and CDR2 are DFQATT and SNEGSKA (reference sequence). The trim removed 0 bases at V and 3 bases at J, leaving 8 bases unmatched. The CDR3 sequence is 17 residues long. DNA of the CDR3: TGCAGTGCTAGAGATCTGCGGGAGGGATTTGACACCGGGGAGCTGTTTTTT. Protein product: CSARDLREGFDTGELFF.